This T cell receptor beta chain was documented in a study of T cell changes during pregnancy in multiple sclerosis. Method: immunoSEQ multiplex PCR; TCRdb's copy keeps in-frame clones and lacks some. The sample has fewer than 100,000 clones, 93% seen once. The sequencing used peripheral blood, collected after pregnancy. The receptor's source is a female donor in good health, enrolled as a control in a pregnancy study.

CDR3: CASSLQGLTDTQYF. Written as DNA, the CDR3 is TGCGCCAGCAGCTTACAGGGCCTCACAGATACGCAGTATTTT. This rearrangement joins TRBV5-1 to TRBJ2-3, with D possibly being TRBD1 (6 bases). The CDR3 consists of 14 residues. Germline CDR1 is SGHRS and CDR2 is YFSETQ. Trimming took 2 bases from V and 2 from J, leaving 9 bases between them.